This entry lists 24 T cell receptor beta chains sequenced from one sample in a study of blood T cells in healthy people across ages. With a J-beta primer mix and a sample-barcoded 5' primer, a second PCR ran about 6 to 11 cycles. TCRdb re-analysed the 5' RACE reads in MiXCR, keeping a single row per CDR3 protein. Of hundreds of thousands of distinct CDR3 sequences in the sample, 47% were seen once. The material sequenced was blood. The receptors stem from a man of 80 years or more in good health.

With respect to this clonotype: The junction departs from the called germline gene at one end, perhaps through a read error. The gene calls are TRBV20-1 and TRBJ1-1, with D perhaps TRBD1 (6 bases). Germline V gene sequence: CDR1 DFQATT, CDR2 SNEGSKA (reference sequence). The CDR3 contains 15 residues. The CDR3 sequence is CSAPHGGRMNTEAFF. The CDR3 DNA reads TGCAGTGCTCCCCACGGGGGGCGAATGAACACTGAGGCTTTCTTT.

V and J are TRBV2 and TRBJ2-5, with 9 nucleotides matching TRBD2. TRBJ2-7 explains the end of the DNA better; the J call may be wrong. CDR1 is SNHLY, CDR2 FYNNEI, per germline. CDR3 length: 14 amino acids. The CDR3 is CASSRETSGYEQYF. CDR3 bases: TGTGCCAGCAGTAGGGAGACTAGCGGATACGAGCAGTACTTC.

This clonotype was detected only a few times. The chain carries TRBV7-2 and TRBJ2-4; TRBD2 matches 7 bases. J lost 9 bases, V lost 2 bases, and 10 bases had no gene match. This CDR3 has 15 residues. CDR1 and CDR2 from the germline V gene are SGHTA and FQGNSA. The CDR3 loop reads CASSLRAGEIGIQYF. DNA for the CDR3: TGTGCCAGCAGCTTAAGGGCGGGAGAAATCGGCATTCAGTACTTC.

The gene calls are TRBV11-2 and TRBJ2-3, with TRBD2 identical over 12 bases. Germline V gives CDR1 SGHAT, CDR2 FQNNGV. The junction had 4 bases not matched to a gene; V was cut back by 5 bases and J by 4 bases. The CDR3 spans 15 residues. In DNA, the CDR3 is TGTGCCAGCAGCATTACTAGCGGGGGGCCAGATACGCAGTATTTT. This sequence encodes CASSITSGGPDTQYF. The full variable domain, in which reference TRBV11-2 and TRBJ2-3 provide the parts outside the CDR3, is EAGVAQSPRYKIIEKRQSVAFWCNPISGHATLYWYQQILGQGPKLLIQFQNNGVVDDSQLPKDRFSAERLKGVDSTLKIQPAKLEDSAVYLCASSITSGGPDTQYFGPGTRLTVL.

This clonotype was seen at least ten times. The CDR3: CSVRGGGEMDYGYTF. For the CDR3, the DNA is TGCAGCGTCCGAGGGGGCGGGGAGATGGACTATGGCTACACCTTC. This chain uses TRBV29-1 with TRBJ1-2; TRBD1 matches at 7 bases. CDR3 length: 15 amino acids. Germline trimming cut 6 bases from V and 3 bases from J; bases unmatched to any gene: 13. The germline V gene encodes CDR1 SQVTM and CDR2 ANQGSEA.

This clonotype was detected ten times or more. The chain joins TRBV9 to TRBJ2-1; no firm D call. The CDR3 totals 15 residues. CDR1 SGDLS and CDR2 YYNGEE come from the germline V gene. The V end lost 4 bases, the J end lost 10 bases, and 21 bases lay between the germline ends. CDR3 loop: CASSQVRALSSEQFF. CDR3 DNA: TGTGCCAGCAGCCAAGTCCGGGCCCTTTCATCCGAGCAGTTCTTC. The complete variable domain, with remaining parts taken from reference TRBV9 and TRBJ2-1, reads DSGVTQTPKHLITATGQRVTLRCSPRSGDLSVYWYQQSLDQGLQFLIQYYNGEERAKGNILERFSAQQFPDLHSELNLSSLELGDSALYFCASSQVRALSSEQFFGPGTRLTVL.

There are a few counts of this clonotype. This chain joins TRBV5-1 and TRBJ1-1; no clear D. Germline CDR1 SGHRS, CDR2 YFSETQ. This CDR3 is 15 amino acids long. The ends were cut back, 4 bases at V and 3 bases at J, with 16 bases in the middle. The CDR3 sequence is CASSRDKFRDTEAFF. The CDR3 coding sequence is TGCGCCAGCAGCCGCGACAAATTTCGGGACACTGAAGCTTTCTTT.

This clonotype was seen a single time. CDR3 sequence: CASSPQSTGGYTDTQYF. CDR3 bases: TGTGCCAGCAGTCCCCAATCGACAGGGGGCTACACAGATACGCAGTATTTT. The rearrangement links TRBV27 to TRBJ2-3, with 10 bases aligning to TRBD1. V lost 5 bases and J lost 2; bases outside the gene matches: 10. The CDR3 loop spans 17 amino acids. Germline values: CDR1 MNHEY, CDR2 SMNVEV (reference sequence).

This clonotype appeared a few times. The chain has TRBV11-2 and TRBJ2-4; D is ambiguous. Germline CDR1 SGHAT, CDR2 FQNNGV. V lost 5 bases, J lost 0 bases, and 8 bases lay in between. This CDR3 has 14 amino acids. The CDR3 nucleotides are TGTGCCAGCAGCGCCGCCCTAGCCAAAAACATTCAGTACTTC. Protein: CASSAALAKNIQYF.

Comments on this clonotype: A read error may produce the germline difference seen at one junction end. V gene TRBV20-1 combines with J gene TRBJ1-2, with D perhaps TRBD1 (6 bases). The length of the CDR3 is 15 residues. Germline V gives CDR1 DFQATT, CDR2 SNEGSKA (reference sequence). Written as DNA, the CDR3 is TGCAGTACTAGGCCGAACAGGGAAGCTAACTATGGCTACACCTTC. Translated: CSTRPNREANYGYTF.

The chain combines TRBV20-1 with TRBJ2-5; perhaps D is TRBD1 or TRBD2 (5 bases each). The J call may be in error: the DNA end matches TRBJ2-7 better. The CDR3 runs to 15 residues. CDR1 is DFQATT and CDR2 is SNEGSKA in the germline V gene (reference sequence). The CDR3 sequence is CSARDSRGASYEQYF. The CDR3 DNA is TGCAGTGCTAGAGATTCGAGGGGTGCTTCGTACGAGCAGTACTTC.

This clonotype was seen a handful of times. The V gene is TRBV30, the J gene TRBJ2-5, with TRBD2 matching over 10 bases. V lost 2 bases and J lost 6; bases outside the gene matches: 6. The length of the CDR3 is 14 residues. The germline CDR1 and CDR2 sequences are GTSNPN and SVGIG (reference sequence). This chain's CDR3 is CAWSPGLAAKTQYF. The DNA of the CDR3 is TGTGCCTGGAGTCCAGGACTAGCGGCAAAGACCCAGTACTTC.

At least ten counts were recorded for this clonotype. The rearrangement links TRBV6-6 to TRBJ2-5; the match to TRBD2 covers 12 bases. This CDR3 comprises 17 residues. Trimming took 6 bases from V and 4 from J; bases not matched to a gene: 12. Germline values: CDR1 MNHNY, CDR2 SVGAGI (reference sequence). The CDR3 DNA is TGTGCCAGCAGGAAAGGTTCTAGCGGGAGGGCCGGAGAGACCCAGTACTTC. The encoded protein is CASRKGSSGRAGETQYF.

CDR3 amino acids: CASSFGGGSPLHF. In DNA form, the CDR3 reads TGTGCCAGCAGCTTCGGGGGTGGGTCACCCCTCCACTTT. The J gene is TRBJ1-6, the V gene TRBV7-2, with TRBD1 as a possible D gene (5 bases). CDR3 length: 13 amino acids. Per germline, CDR1 SGHTA and CDR2 FQGNSA. Trimming took 3 bases from V and 10 from J, leaving 10 bases between them.

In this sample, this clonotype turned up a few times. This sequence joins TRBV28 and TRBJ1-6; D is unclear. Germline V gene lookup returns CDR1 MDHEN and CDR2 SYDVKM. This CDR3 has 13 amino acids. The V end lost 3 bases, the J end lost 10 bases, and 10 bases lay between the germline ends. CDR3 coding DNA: TGTGCCAGCAGTTTCAGTAGCAGATCACCCCTCCACTTT. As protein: CASSFSSRSPLHF.

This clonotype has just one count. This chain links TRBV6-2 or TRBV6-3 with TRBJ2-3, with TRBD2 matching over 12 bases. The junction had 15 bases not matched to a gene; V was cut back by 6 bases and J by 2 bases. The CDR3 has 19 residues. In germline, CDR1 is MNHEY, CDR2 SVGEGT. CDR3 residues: CASSIHETSGSIFTDTQYF. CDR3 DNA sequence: TGTGCCAGCAGCATCCACGAGACTAGCGGGAGCATATTCACAGATACGCAGTATTTT.

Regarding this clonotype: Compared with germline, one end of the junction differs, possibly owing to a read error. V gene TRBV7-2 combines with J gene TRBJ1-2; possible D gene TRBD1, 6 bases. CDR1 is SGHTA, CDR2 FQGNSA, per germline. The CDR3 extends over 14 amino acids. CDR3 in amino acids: CASTLQGLNYGYTF. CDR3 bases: TGTGCCAGCACCTTACAGGGACTGAACTATGGCTACACCTTC.

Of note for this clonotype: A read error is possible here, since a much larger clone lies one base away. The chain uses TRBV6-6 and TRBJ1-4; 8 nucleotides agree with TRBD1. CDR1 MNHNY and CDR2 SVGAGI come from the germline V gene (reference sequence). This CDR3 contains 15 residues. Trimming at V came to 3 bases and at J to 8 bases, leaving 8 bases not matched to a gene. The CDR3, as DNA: TGTGCCAGCAGTTATTCGAACAGGGGGTTGGAAAAACTGTTTTTT. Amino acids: CASSYSNRGLEKLFF.

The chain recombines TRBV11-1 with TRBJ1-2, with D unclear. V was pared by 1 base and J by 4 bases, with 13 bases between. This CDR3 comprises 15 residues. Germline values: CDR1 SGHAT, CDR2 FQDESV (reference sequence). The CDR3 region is CASSLGFGRSYGYTF. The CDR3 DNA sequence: TGTGCCAGCAGCTTAGGGTTCGGGCGAAGCTATGGCTACACCTTC.

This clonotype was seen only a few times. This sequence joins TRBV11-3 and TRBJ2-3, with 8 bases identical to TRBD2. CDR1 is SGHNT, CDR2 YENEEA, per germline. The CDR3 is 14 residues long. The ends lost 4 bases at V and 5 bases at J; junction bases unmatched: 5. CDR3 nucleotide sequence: TGTGCCAGCAGCTCCGGGGGGGCCTTAGATACGCAGTATTTT. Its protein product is CASSSGGALDTQYF.

The CDR3: CASSPGMSSYEQYF. DNA of the CDR3: TGTGCCAGCAGTCCTGGGATGAGCTCCTACGAGCAGTACTTC. The chain recombines TRBV6-6 with TRBJ2-4; D is unclear. The J call may be mistaken, given a closer DNA end match to TRBJ2-7. Germline CDR1 MNHNY, CDR2 SVGAGI (reference sequence). The CDR3 runs 14 residues.

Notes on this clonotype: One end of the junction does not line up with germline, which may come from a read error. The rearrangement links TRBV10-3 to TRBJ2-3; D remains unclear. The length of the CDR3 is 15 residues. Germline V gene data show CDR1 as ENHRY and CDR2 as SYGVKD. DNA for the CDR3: TGTGCCATCAGTGACCCCATTGAGAGAACAGATACGCGGTATTTT. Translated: CAISDPIERTDTRYF.

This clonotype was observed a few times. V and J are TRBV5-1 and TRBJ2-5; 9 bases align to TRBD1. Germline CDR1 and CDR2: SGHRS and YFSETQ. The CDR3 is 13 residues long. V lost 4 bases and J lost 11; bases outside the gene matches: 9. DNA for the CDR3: TGCGCCAGCAGCCCACAGGGGGCCAGGGAGCAGTACTTC. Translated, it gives CASSPQGAREQYF.

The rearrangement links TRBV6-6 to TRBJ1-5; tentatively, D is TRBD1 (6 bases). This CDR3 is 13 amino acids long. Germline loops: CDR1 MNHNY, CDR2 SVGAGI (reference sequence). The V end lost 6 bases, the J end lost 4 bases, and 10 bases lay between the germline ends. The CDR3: CASSRGDNQPQHF. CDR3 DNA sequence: TGTGCCAGCAGCAGGGGAGATAATCAGCCCCAGCATTTT.